Described below is a single T cell receptor (beta chain) sequence and its context. Its cognate antigen is unknown. These data are taken from a study of T-cell memory formation after mild COVID-19. Findings of the study overall: Contracting clones from day 15 to 85 showed balanced CD4/CD8; later expanders favored CD4+.

5'RACE with constant-segment primers built TCRalpha and TCRbeta cDNA libraries with UMIs. TCRdb itself ran the 5' RACE reads through MiXCR, one entry per CDR3 protein. The sample consists of 500,000 to 650,000 distinct CDR3 sequences, approximately 21% of them appearing once. The receptor was isolated from an adult woman who had mild COVID-19 (a few samples of this study predate the infection). Cell type and time point are not known. The sample comprised PBMCs or a T cell subset sorted from them (not recorded which).

Written as DNA, the CDR3 is TGTGCCAGCAGCGTAGGGGACCGATCGGAGCAGTACTTC. This encodes CASSVGDRSEQYF. The chain couples TRBV9 to TRBJ2-7, with D possibly being TRBD1 or TRBD2 (5 bases each). With 0 bases removed from V and 7 bases from J, the gap between germline ends came to 11 bases. CDR1 SGDLS and CDR2 YYNGEE come from the germline V gene. This CDR3 is 13 amino acids long.